Following are 7 T cell receptor beta chains from one sample sequenced in a study of T cell responses to AZD1222 COVID-19 vaccine. Data came from immunoSEQ multiplex PCR; TCRdb stores just in-frame clones and leaves some out. Of 60,000 to 70,000 clones detected, around four fifths appear once; the ten largest clones hold more than 5%. The input for sequencing was peripheral blood, taken on day 0 of AZD1222 vaccination. The origin of the receptors is an adult in good health.

This clone was seen a handful of times. The chain links TRBV19 to TRBJ2-6, with TRBD1 matching over 8 bases. J was trimmed by 1 base and V by 10 bases; bases with no gene match: 6. Per germline, CDR1 LNHDA and CDR2 SQIVND (reference sequence). This CDR3 is 15 amino acids long. CDR3: CATQYRGSGANVLTF. DNA for the CDR3: TGTGCCACCCAATACAGGGGGTCTGGGGCCAACGTCCTGACTTTC.

This chain connects TRBV5-1 to TRBJ1-3; TRBD1 might be the D (5 bases). The V end was cut by 4 bases, the J end by 0 bases, with 11 bases between. Germline V gene lookup returns CDR1 SGHRS and CDR2 YFSETQ. The CDR3 loop spans 15 amino acids. In nucleotides, the CDR3 is TGCGCCAGCAGCCACGACAGACTCTCTGGAAACACCATATATTTT. It specifies CASSHDRLSGNTIYF.

The chain uses TRBV5-1 and TRBJ1-5; 9 nucleotides agree with TRBD1. Germline values: CDR1 SGHRS, CDR2 YFSETQ. V was clipped by 3 bases and J by 3 bases; unmatched bases: 19. CDR3 length: 20 amino acids. The chain's CDR3 is CASSYRRTENRGLYNQPQHF. The CDR3, as DNA: TGCGCCAGCAGCTACCGGCGAACGGAAAACAGGGGGCTCTACAATCAGCCCCAGCATTTT.

V gene TRBV6-1 combines with J gene TRBJ2-1; 10 bases map to TRBD1. The J segment lost 6 bases and the V segment lost 1 base, leaving 3 bases of the junction unmatched. Germline V lookup: CDR1 MNHNS, CDR2 SASEGT. This CDR3 region has 15 residues. CDR3 coding DNA: TGTGCCAGCAGTGAAGTGACAGGGGGCCGCAATGAGCAGTTCTTC. This gives the protein CASSEVTGGRNEQFF.

The genes are TRBV19 and TRBJ1-4; D gene uncertain. V dropped 9 bases and J dropped 1 base, with 9 bases sitting between them. Germline lookup yields CDR1 LNHDA and CDR2 SQIVND (reference sequence). This CDR3 has 13 amino acids. The DNA for the CDR3 is TGTGCCAGCTCAGAAATAACTAATGAAAAACTGTTTTTT. Translated: CASSEITNEKLFF.

V is TRBV18 and J is TRBJ2-1; 8 bases fit TRBD1. J gave up 6 bases and V 4 bases, and 8 bases lay outside the gene matches. The CDR3 is 15 amino acids. Germline V gene data show CDR1 as KGHSH and CDR2 as LQKENI. CDR3 sequence: CASSQDRDEGNEQFF. The CDR3 coding sequence is TGTGCCAGCTCACAGGACAGGGATGAGGGCAATGAGCAGTTCTTC.

V is TRBV9 and J is TRBJ2-1; TRBD2 is a possible D gene (6 bases). The CDR3 consists of 15 residues. CDR1 and CDR2 (germline): SGDLS, YYNGEE. The V end was cut by 3 bases, the J end by 8 bases, with 18 bases between. The CDR3 DNA is TGTGCCAGCAGCGCTTCAGGGAGGCCGGGGGATGAGCAGTTCTTC. Translation gives CASSASGRPGDEQFF.